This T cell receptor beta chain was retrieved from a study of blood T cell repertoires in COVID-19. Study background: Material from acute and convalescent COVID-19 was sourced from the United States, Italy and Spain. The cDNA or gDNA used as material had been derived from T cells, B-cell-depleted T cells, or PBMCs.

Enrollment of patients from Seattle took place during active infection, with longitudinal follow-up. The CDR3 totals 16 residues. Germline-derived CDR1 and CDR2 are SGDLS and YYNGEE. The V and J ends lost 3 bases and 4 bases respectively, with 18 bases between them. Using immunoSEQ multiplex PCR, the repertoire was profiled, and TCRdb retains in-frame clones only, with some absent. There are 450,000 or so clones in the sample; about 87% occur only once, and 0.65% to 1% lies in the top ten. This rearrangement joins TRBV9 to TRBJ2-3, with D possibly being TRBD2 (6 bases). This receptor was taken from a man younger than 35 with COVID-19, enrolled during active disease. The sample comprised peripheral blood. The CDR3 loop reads CASSAGDPQVADTQYF. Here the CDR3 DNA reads TGTGCCAGCAGCGCGGGGGACCCCCAGGTGGCAGATACGCAGTATTTT.